This T cell receptor (beta chain) derives from a study of T-cell reconstitution after alpha-beta-depleted transplantation in children. Germline loops: CDR1 KGHSH, CDR2 LQKENI. The V end lost 3 bases, the J end lost 5 bases, and 14 bases lay between the germline ends. The CDR3 covers 15 residues. Molecular barcoding with unique molecular identifiers was used for the TCRbeta library. MiXCR, run by TCRdb on the PCR reads, gives a single entry per CDR3 protein. The sample records roughly 500,000 distinct CDR3 sequences, roughly 33% being singletons. The sequence came from a human donor who donated a stem cell graft to a child with aplastic anemia. The rearrangement links TRBV18 to TRBJ2-1; D possibly corresponds to TRBD1 (5 bases). This specimen was PBMCs from the stem cell graft donor, taken from the stem cell graft. CDR3 region: CASSPLGPQNNEQFF. DNA of the CDR3: TGTGCCAGCTCACCTCTGGGGCCCCAAAACAATGAGCAGTTCTTC.